This TCR beta chain emerged from a study of blood T cell repertoires in COVID-19. For the study at large: Sources were T cells, B-cell-depleted T cells, or PBMCs; the material itself was cDNA or gDNA.

Method: immunoSEQ multiplex PCR; TCRdb's copy keeps in-frame clones and lacks some. The table lists approximately 150,000 clones, about 83% of them singletons. CDR1 MNHEY and CDR2 SVGAGI come from the germline V gene. The CDR3 runs to 14 residues. Trimming removed 7 bases at V and 1 base at J, with 11 bases between. This rearrangement joins TRBV6-5 to TRBJ2-1; D remains unclear. The sequenced material came from peripheral blood. This sequence originates from a woman aged 80 or older with acute or convalescent COVID-19. The CDR3 loop reads CASMRLGSYNEQFF. In DNA form, the CDR3 reads TGTGCCAGCATGCGGCTTGGATCCTACAATGAGCAGTTCTTC.